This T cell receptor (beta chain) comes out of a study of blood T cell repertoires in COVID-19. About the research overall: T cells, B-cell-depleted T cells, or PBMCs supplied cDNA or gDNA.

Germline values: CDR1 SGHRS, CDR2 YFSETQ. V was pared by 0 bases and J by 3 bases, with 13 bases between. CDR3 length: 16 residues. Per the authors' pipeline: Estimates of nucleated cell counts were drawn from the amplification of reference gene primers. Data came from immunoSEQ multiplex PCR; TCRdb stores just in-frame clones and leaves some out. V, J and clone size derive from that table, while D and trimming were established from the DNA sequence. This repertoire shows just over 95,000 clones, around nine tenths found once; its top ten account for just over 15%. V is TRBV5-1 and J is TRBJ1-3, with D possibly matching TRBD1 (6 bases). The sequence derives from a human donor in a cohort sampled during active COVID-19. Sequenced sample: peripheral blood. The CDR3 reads CASSLAGVIYGNTIYF. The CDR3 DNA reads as TGCGCCAGCAGCTTGGCAGGGGTTATTTATGGAAACACCATATATTTT.